This T cell receptor (beta chain) was captured in a study of T cells in Graves' hyperthyroidism and ophthalmopathy. Study in general: Peripheral blood was secured at the point of initial diagnosis, before any treatment.

Trimming at V came to 1 base and at J to 7 bases, leaving 4 bases not matched to a gene. The CDR3 contains 16 residues. Germline assignment: CDR1 SGHTA and CDR2 FQGNSA. This clonotype was observed at least ten times. RNA transcripts yielded amplified TCR beta CDR3 regions. During a first-round RT-PCR of the TCR CDR3, the HTBI primer set was used. TCRdb independently ran MiXCR on the multiplex PCR reads; one entry per CDR3 protein. The table has about 380,000 distinct CDR3 sequences, 18% seen once; the top ten hold 35% to 45%. This TCR derives from a man in his late teens or twenties with Graves' ophthalmopathy. V and J are TRBV7-2 and TRBJ2-1, with TRBD2 matching 13 bases. Sequencing was performed on blood. CDR3 coding DNA: TGTGCCAGCAGCTTAGGAGGGACTAGCGGGGTAAATGAGCAGTTCTTC. This sequence encodes CASSLGGTSGVNEQFF.